The clone carrying this T cell receptor beta chain was found a few times. Its matching antigen is unknown. This specimen belongs to a study of T cells after yellow fever vaccination. General observations from the study: Any FACS-sorted repertoire could hold abundant clonotypes that contaminate it from the bulk population.

TCRdb called the 5' RACE reads again in MiXCR, with one record for every CDR3 protein. The data hold 300,000 to 400,000 distinct CDR3 sequences, with 7% to 10% observed a single time. V gave up 5 bases and J gave up 3 bases, with 10 bases separating them. Germline V CDR1 and CDR2: SQVTM, ANQGSEA. The CDR3 has 12 residues. The sequenced sample was PBMCs, obtained 45 days after the first yellow fever vaccination. The chain joins TRBV29-1 to TRBJ1-2; D is unresolved. This clonotype was obtained from a man in his late teens or twenties who received the YFV17D yellow fever vaccine. The CDR3 DNA is TGCAGCGTTCCTACTTCTTACTATGGCTACACCTTC. It codes for CSVPTSYYGYTF.